A single TCR beta chain is shown here with its context. Germline V lookup: CDR1 MDHEN, CDR2 SYDVKM. The CDR3 covers 13 residues. The junction had 6 bases not matched to a gene; V was cut back by 11 bases and J by 1 base. This sample was included in a study of blood T cell repertoires in COVID-19. Original data processing: Amplified reference gene primers provided the basis for estimating nucleated cell counts. Libraries were prepared by immunoSEQ multiplex PCR; TCRdb keeps only in-frame clonotypes and omits some of them. That table furnishes V, J and clone size, whereas the DNA furnished D and trimming. Of roughly 310,000 clones in the sample, almost 90% were seen once. Seattle patients were enrolled during active infection and followed longitudinally.

This sequence was found in a woman younger than 45 with COVID-19, enrolled during active disease. What was sequenced was peripheral blood. The chain couples TRBV28 to TRBJ2-3; TRBD1 agrees at 7 bases. CDR3 amino acids: CAEGTAGTDTQYF. DNA of the CDR3: TGTGCCGAGGGGACAGCCGGCACAGATACGCAGTATTTT.